This TCR beta chain was retrieved from a study of OX40 agonist ivuxolimab in advanced cancers. At the level of the whole study: Ivuxolimab, which targeted the costimulatory receptor OX40 (CD134), was an agonistic, fully human IgG2 monoclonal antibody. The dose-escalation cohort was almost 85% male with a mean age of roughly 60 years, ranging from about 20 to 85. Three dose-escalation patients achieved partial responses, one with hepatocellular carcinoma and two with cutaneous melanoma. Intravenous ivuxolimab was administered to patients every 2 weeks at six dose levels: 0.01, 0.1, 0.3, 1.5, 3 and 10 mg/kg. Prior anti-PD-1, anti-PD-L1 or anti-CTLA-4 therapy was permitted, and 40% of dose-escalation patients had received checkpoint inhibitors. Of the roughly 51 dose-escalation patients, hepatocellular carcinoma was present in about 20, melanoma in around 15, renal cell carcinoma in 9 and head and neck cancer in 9. The paper describes the monotherapy dose-escalation part (N ≈ 51 patients) of the phase I trial of ivuxolimab. Peripheral TCRbeta sequencing aimed to test whether ivuxolimab altered TCR sequence diversity and caused clonal T-cell expansion.

The germline V gene yields SGHRS for CDR1 and YFSETQ for CDR2. Taken from cysteine to phenylalanine, the CDR3 has 16 residues. The entry retains the CDR3 DNA only, 48 bases that are in frame from base 1. The junction shows trimming of 2 bases on V and 2 bases on J, and the gene matches do not reach 3 bases of it. In its sample, this clone was seen a few times. No antigen is known for it. Base quality data are lacking; no much larger clone is found one base away. The trial excluded patients who had a history of autoimmune disease or who were on systemic immunosuppression. In every dose cohort, peripheral blood was drawn for TCR sequencing at baseline, cycle 4 day 1, and cycle 7 day 1. The samples were drawn from a first-in-human, open-label, multicenter phase I dose-escalation trial of ivuxolimab. Adults with locally advanced or metastatic head and neck squamous cell, hepatocellular, melanoma or renal cell carcinoma were enrolled in the trial. Before TCR sequencing, CD4+ and CD8+ T cells were separately sorted from peripheral blood.

Broad study findings and their caveats: Low levels of normalized T-cell clonal expansion were also seen in some patients who did not respond. The antigen specificity of the peripheral T cells that underwent clonal expansion was not determined. In the 0.1-3.0 mg/kg groups, partial responders had among the lowest normalized peripheral clonal expansion, particularly in CD8+ T cells. At doses of 0.1 to 3.0 mg/kg, clonal expansion of both CD4+ and CD8+ blood T cells was observed from baseline to week 6. After ivuxolimab, CD8+ T cells had more expanded clones than CD4+ T cells on average.

To sequence the TCRbeta CDR3 region, genomic DNA was isolated from the sorted cells. TCRbeta CDR3 regions were sequenced using the immunoSEQ Assay. Not all clones reach the TCRdb copy of this immuneACCESS table, which keeps in-frame sequences only. Checked studies attribute under half of the gap to unresolved V genes and leave the rest unexplained. Here the sample has around 60,000 clones; roughly 89% occur a single time. Of the sample, 2.8% falls within the top ten clones. The source is an adult with an advanced solid tumor such as melanoma, head and neck, liver or kidney cancer. Material: CD4+ or CD8+ T cells sorted from blood, obtained in a trial of the OX40 agonist ivuxolimab. Recombination joined TRBV5-1 with TRBJ2-1; TRBD2 matches 11 bases in the middle. The nucleotides read TGCGCCAGCAGCTTTTCGACTAGCGGGACCTACAATGAGCAGTTCTTC. Its translation is CASSFSTSGTYNEQFF.